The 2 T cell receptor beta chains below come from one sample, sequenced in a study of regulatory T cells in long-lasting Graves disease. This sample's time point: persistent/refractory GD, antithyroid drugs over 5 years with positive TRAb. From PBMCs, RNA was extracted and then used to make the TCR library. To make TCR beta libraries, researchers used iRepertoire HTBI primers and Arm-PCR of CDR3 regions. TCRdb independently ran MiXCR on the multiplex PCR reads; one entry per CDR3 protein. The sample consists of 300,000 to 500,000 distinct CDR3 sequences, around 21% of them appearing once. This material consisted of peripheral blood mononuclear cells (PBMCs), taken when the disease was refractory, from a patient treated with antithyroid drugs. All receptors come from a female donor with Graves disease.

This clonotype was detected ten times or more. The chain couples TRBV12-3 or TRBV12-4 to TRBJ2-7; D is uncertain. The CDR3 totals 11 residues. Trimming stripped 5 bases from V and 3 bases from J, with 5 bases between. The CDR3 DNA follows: TGTGCCAGCAGTGTCGGCTACGAGCAGTACTTC. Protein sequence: CASSVGYEQYF.

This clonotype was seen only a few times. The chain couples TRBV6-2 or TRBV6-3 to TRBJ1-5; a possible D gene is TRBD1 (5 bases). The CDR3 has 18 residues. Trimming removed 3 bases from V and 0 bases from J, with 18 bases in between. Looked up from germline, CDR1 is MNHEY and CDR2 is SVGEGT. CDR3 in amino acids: CASSYLSRDAFSNQPQHF. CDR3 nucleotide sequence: TGTGCCAGCAGTTATTTGTCGCGGGACGCCTTTAGCAATCAGCCCCAGCATTTT.